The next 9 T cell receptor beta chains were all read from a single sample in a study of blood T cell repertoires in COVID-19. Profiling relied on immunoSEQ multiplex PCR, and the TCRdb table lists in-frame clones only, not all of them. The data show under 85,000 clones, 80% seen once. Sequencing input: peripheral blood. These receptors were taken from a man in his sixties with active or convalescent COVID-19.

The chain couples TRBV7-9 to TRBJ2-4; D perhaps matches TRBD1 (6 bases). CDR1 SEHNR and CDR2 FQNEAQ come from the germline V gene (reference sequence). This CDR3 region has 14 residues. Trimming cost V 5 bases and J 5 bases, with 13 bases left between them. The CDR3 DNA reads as TGTGCCAGCAGCCCCCGGGACATTCAAAACATTCAGTACTTC. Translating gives CASSPRDIQNIQYF.

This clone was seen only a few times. The DNA of the CDR3 is TGTGCCAGCAGTTTATTAGATATGTACAATGAGCAGTTCTTC. This gives the protein CASSLLDMYNEQFF. The chain links TRBV27 to TRBJ2-1, with D hard to call. The CDR3 sequence is 14 residues long. Trimming cost V 1 base and J 4 bases, with 8 bases left between them. Per the germline V gene, CDR1 is MNHEY and CDR2 is SMNVEV (reference sequence).

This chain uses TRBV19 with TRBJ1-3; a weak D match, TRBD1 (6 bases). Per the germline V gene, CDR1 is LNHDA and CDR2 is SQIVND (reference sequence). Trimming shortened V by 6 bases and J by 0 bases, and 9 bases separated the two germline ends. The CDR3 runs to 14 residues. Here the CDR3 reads CASSQGISGNTIYF. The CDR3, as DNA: TGTGCCAGTAGCCAGGGGATCTCTGGAAACACCATATATTTT.

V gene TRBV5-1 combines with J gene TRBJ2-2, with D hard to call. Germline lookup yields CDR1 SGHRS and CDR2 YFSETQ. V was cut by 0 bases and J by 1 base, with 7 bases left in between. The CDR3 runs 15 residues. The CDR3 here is CASSLATQNTGELFF. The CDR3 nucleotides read TGCGCCAGCAGCTTGGCAACTCAGAACACCGGGGAGCTGTTTTTT. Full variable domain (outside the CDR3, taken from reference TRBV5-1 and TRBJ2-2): KAGVTQTPRYLIKTRGQQVTLSCSPISGHRSVSWYQQTPGQGLQFLFEYFSETQRNKGNFPGRFSGRQFSNSRSEMNVSTLELGDSALYLCASSLATQNTGELFFGEGSRLTVL.

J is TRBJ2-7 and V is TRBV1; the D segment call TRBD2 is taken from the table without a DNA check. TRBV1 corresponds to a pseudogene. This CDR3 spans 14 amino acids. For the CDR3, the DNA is TGCACCAGCAGCCAAGATCTAAGACTTTACGAGCAGTACTTC. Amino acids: CTSSQDLRLYEQYF.

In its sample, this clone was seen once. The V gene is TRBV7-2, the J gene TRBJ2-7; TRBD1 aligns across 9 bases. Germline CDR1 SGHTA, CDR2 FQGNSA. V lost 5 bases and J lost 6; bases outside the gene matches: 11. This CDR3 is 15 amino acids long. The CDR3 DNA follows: TGTGCCAGCAGCCAGACCGGGACAGGGTGGGGCGAGCAGTACTTC. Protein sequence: CASSQTGTGWGEQYF.

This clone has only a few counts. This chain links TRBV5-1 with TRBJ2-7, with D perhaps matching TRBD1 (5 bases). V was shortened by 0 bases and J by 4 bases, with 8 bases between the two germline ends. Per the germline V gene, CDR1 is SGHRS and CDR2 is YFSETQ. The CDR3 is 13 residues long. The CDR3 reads CASSLDDRYEQYF. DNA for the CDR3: TGCGCCAGCAGCTTGGATGACAGATACGAGCAGTACTTC.

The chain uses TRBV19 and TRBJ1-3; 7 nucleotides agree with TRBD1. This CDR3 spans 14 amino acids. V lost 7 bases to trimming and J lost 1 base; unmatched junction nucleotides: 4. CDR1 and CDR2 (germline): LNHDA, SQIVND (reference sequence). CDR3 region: CASNPDRSGNTIYF. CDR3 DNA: TGTGCCAGTAACCCGGACAGGTCTGGAAACACCATATATTTT.

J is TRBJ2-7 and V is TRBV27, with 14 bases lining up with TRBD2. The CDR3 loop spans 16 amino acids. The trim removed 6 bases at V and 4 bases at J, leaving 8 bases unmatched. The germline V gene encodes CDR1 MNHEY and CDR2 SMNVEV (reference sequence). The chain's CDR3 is CASSRGLAGGGYEQYF. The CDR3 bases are TGTGCCAGCAGCCGTGGACTAGCGGGGGGCGGGTACGAGCAGTACTTC.